Each of the 18 T cell receptor beta chains below was sequenced from the same sample in a study of blood T cell repertoires in COVID-19. Repertoires were generated with immunoSEQ multiplex PCR, while TCRdb's copy carries only in-frame clones and drops some. The sample includes fewer than 300,000 clones, approximately 81% seen only once; the top ten take roughly 3%. Sequenced sample: peripheral blood. The receptor source for this set is a woman between 18 and 29 years old with acute or convalescent COVID-19.

The V call is TRBV6-2 or TRBV6-3, the J call TRBJ2-7, with D possibly matching TRBD2 (5 bases). Trimming took off 4 bases at V and 0 bases at J, with 19 bases between the two ends. The CDR3 has 17 amino acids. Germline CDR1 is MNHEY and CDR2 is SVGEGT. CDR3 in DNA: TGTGCCAGCAGTTCTGACTCCGGGCGGGCCCACTCCTACGAGCAGTACTTC. Its protein is CASSSDSGRAHSYEQYF.

The chain carries TRBV3-1 (or the pseudogene TRBV3-2) and TRBJ2-6, with 7 nucleotides matching TRBD2. CDR1 is LGHDT, CDR2 YNNKEL, per germline (reference sequence). The CDR3 extends over 16 amino acids. With V trimmed by 6 bases and J by 0 bases, 5 bases remained unmatched. The CDR3 DNA sequence: TGTGCCAGCAGGTCGTGGGGGGGCTCTGGGGCCAACGTCCTGACTTTC. It encodes CASRSWGGSGANVLTF.

This clone showed up just a few times. The chain couples TRBV2 to TRBJ2-3; 8 nucleotides match TRBD2. In germline, CDR1 is SNHLY, CDR2 FYNNEI. J lost 0 bases, V lost 7 bases, and 12 bases had no gene match. There are 17 residues in the CDR3. CDR3 sequence: CASIKQGSGISTDTQYF. The CDR3 nucleotides are TGTGCCAGCATAAAACAAGGTAGCGGGATAAGCACAGATACGCAGTATTTT.

This clone came up a few times. The CDR3 DNA follows: TGTGCCTGGAGTGGCAACCGAGGGGGCTGGTCTTCACCCCTCCACTTT. Protein sequence: CAWSGNRGGWSSPLHF. The rearrangement joins TRBV30 to TRBJ1-6; TRBD1 aligns across 7 bases. Germline V gives CDR1 GTSNPN, CDR2 SVGIG (reference sequence). Losses at the gene ends were 1 base for V and 9 bases for J; bases not matched to a gene: 12. The CDR3 sequence is 16 residues long.

V gene TRBV4-2 combines with J gene TRBJ1-1; no definite D call. Germline V lookup: CDR1 LGHNA, CDR2 YNFKEQ. Trimming cost V 1 base and J 3 bases, with 18 bases left between them. This CDR3 is built from 17 residues. The CDR3: CASSQGLMEDWYTEAFF. CDR3 in DNA: TGTGCCAGCAGCCAAGGGTTGATGGAGGACTGGTACACTGAAGCTTTCTTT.

The CDR3 DNA reads as TGTGCCAGTACCATCCCCCGGGTCGAGCAGTACTTC. This codes for CASTIPRVEQYF. J is TRBJ2-7 and V is TRBV19; D is unclear. The CDR3 extends over 12 amino acids. The germline CDR1 and CDR2 sequences are LNHDA and SQIVND (reference sequence). The V end was cut by 7 bases, the J end by 6 bases, with 13 bases between. Using reference TRBV19 and TRBJ2-7 for the parts outside the CDR3, the full variable domain is DGGITQSPKYLFRKEGQNVTLSCEQNLNHDAMYWYRQDPGQGLRLIYYSQIVNDFQKGDIAEGYSVSREKKESFPLTVTSAQKNPTAFYLCASTIPRVEQYFGPGTRLTVT.

The gene calls are TRBV12-5 and TRBJ2-6; D is ambiguous. The germline V gene encodes CDR1 LGHNT and CDR2 FRNRAP. V shed 5 bases and J shed 2 bases, with 7 bases lying between them. The CDR3 is 14 residues long. CDR3 sequence: CASGTVAGANVLTF. In DNA, the CDR3 is TGTGCTAGTGGTACCGTAGCTGGGGCCAACGTCCTGACTTTC.

V and J are TRBV4-3 and TRBJ1-1; D is unclear. The CDR3 covers 17 residues. V gave up 0 bases and J gave up 1 base, with 15 bases separating them. Germline-derived CDR1 and CDR2 are LGHNA and YSLEER. CDR3 coding DNA: TGCGCCAGCAGCCAAGATCCCAGCAGCCGACAGAACACTGAAGCTTTCTTT. It encodes CASSQDPSSRQNTEAFF.

The chain has TRBV6-2 or TRBV6-3 and TRBJ1-1; no clear D gene. This CDR3 is 12 amino acids long. With 2 bases removed from V and 4 bases from J, the gap between germline ends came to 5 bases. Germline V gene data show CDR1 as MNHEY and CDR2 as SVGEGT. CDR3 DNA sequence: TGTGCCAGCAGTTACGGGCTCACTGAAGCTTTCTTT. Its translation is CASSYGLTEAFF.

V usage is TRBV7-8 and J usage is TRBJ2-3; 12 bases line up with TRBD2. Trimming at V came to 5 bases and at J to 2 bases, leaving 8 bases not matched to a gene. CDR3 length equals 17 residues. Germline lookup yields CDR1 SGHVS and CDR2 FQNEAQ. CDR3 DNA sequence: TGTGCCAGCAGCCCGAGGACTAGCGGGAATCACACAGATACGCAGTATTTT. It yields the protein CASSPRTSGNHTDTQYF.

This chain uses TRBV5-1 with TRBJ2-3, with D perhaps matching TRBD1 (5 bases). Trimming pared 3 bases from V and 2 bases from J, leaving 10 bases between. The CDR3 runs to 14 residues. Germline CDR1 SGHRS, CDR2 YFSETQ. The CDR3 loop is CASSSVTATDTQYF. Written as DNA, the CDR3 is TGCGCCAGCAGCTCGGTGACAGCCACAGATACGCAGTATTTT.

This chain links TRBV20-1 with TRBJ2-7; D uncertain. V was clipped by 3 bases and J by 2 bases, with 14 bases between them. The CDR3 length is 14 residues. CDR1 is DFQATT and CDR2 is SNEGSKA in the germline V gene (reference sequence). CDR3 nucleotide sequence: TGCAGTGCTAGTAAACCCGACGGAGCCTACGAGCAGTACTTC. This gives the protein CSASKPDGAYEQYF.

The CDR3 DNA is TGTGCCAGCAGTGGCCAGGGGGCGCATCGTCAGCCCCAGCATTTT. It specifies CASSGQGAHRQPQHF. The genes are TRBV2 and TRBJ1-5; TRBD1 aligns across 8 bases. CDR1 SNHLY and CDR2 FYNNEI come from the germline V gene. V shed 4 bases, J shed 6 bases, and the junction held 8 bases outside the gene matches. This CDR3 comprises 15 residues.

Only one count was recorded for this clone. This sequence joins TRBV18 and TRBJ2-7, with unresolved D. CDR3 length: 15 amino acids. CDR1 is KGHSH, CDR2 LQKENI, per germline. V lost 8 bases and J 0 bases, leaving 17 bases between the germline ends. CDR3 DNA: TGTGCCAGCGCAAGACTCATCGAAAGCTCCTACGAGCAGTACTTC. Translated, it gives CASARLIESSYEQYF.

This clone occurred a few times. The rearrangement joins TRBV29-1 to TRBJ2-1, with 7 nucleotides matching TRBD2. The V segment lost 1 base and the J segment 12 bases; nucleotides outside the gene matches: 3. The CDR3 is 11 residues long. Germline CDR1 is SQVTM and CDR2 is ANQGSEA. CDR3 coding DNA: TGCAGCGTTGAAGGGCGACTAGCGCAGTTCTTC. It is translated as CSVEGRLAQFF.

The genes are TRBV3-1 (or the pseudogene TRBV3-2) and TRBJ2-2, with D uncertain. V was shortened by 5 bases and J by 0 bases, with 10 bases between the two germline ends. Germline CDR1 reads LGHDT; CDR2 reads YNNKEL (reference sequence). The CDR3 loop spans 15 amino acids. CDR3 amino acids: CASSFGAANTGELFF. The CDR3 DNA follows: TGTGCCAGCAGCTTCGGAGCTGCGAACACCGGGGAGCTGTTTTTT.

This chain links TRBV5-8 with TRBJ2-5; unclear D gene. The CDR3 sequence is 13 residues long. The V gene's germline CDR1 is SGHTS and CDR2 YDEGEE. Trimming left V 0 bases short and J 4 bases short, with 7 bases between. CDR3 DNA sequence: TGTGCCAGCAGCTTGGCCCTATCAGAGACCCAGTACTTC. It specifies CASSLALSETQYF.

This clone was recorded only once. This chain uses TRBV5-1 with TRBJ2-3; 12 bases match TRBD2. The germline V gene encodes CDR1 SGHRS and CDR2 YFSETQ. With 6 bases clipped from V and 6 bases from J, the junction kept 11 bases outside the gene matches. The CDR3 is 16 amino acids. The CDR3 DNA follows: TGCGCCAGCACCTTCGGGACTAGCGGGCCTGGGGATACGCAGTATTTT. Its translation is CASTFGTSGPGDTQYF.